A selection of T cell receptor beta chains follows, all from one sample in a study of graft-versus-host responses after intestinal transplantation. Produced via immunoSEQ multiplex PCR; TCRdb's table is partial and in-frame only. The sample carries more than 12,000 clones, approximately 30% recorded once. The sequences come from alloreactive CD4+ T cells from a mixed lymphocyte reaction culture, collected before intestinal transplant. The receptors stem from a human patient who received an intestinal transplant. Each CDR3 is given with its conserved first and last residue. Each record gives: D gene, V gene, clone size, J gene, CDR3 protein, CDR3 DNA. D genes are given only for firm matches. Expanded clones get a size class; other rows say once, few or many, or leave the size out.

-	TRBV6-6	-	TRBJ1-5	CASDHGGGQPQHF	TGTGCCAGCGACCACGGCGGGGGTCAGCCCCAGCATTTT
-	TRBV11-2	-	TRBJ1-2	CASSRGDGYTF	TGTGCCAGCAGCAGGGGTGATGGCTACACCTTC
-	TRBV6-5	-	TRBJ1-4	CASSRALNEKLFF	TGTGCCAGCAGTAGGGCCCTTAATGAAAAACTGTTTTTT
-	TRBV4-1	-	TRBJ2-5	CASSQDRAHRGGETQYF	TGCGCCAGCAGCCAAGATAGAGCTCACAGGGGGGGAGAGACCCAGTACTTC
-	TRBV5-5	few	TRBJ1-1	CASSFIPDTEAFF	TGTGCCAGCAGCTTTATCCCTGACACTGAAGCTTTCTTT
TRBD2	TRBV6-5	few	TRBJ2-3	CASSYSGTAADTQYF	TGTGCCAGCAGTTACAGCGGGACTGCGGCAGATACGCAGTATTTT
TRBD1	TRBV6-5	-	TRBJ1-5	CAITTGGYSNQPQHF	TGTGCCATAACGACAGGGGGCTATAGCAATCAGCCCCAGCATTTT
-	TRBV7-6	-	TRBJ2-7	CASSCTYEQYF	TGTGCCAGCAGCTGCACCTACGAGCAGTACTTC
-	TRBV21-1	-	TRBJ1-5	CASRLLLAHWHHQPQHF	TGTGCCAGCAGGCTGCTGTTAGCACATTGGCATCATCAGCCCCAGCATTTT
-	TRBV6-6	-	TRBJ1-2	CASNSRREIGYGYTF	TGTGCCAGCAATTCTAGAAGGGAGATTGGGTATGGCTACACCTTC
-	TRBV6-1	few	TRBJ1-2	CASSYTGQAGYTF	TGTGCCAGCAGTTATACAGGTCAGGCTGGCTACACCTTC
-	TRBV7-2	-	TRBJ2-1	CASSPQGGVFYNEQFF	TGTGCCAGCAGCCCCCAGGGGGGGGTATTCTACAATGAGCAGTTCTTC
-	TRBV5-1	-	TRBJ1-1	CASSYQERRNTEAFF	TGCGCCAGCAGCTACCAGGAGCGCCGAAACACTGAAGCTTTCTTT
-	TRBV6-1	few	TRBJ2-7	CASSATLGSSYEQYF	TGTGCCAGCAGCGCCACCCTAGGCAGCTCCTACGAGCAGTACTTC
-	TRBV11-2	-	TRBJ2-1	CASSQLRVMGEQFF	TGTGCCAGCAGCCAACTCCGGGTCATGGGGGAGCAGTTCTTC
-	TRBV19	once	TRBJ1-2	CASSIDPQGRGYTF	TGTGCCAGTAGTATAGACCCACAGGGACGGGGCTACACCTTC
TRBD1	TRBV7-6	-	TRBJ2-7	CASSPTRQGSQEQYF	TGTGCCAGCAGTCCCACTCGACAGGGCTCTCAAGAGCAGTACTTC
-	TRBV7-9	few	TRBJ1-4	CASSQNPGRYSYEEKLFF	TGTGCCAGCAGCCAAAATCCGGGACGGTATAGTTACGAGGAAAAACTGTTTTTT
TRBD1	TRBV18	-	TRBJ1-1	CASSPLRRGRRAFF	TGTGCCAGCTCACCTCTCAGAAGGGGGCGGAGGGCTTTCTTT
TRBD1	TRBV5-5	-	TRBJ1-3	CASSLTGENTIYF	TGTGCCAGCAGCTTAACAGGGGAAAACACCATATATTTT
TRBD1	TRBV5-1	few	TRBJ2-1	CASSVTGGAGAYNEQFF	TGCGCCAGCAGCGTGACAGGGGGCGCGGGGGCCTACAATGAGCAGTTCTTC
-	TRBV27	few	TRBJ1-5	CASSSHGNQPQHF	TGTGCCAGCAGTTCACACGGAAATCAGCCCCAGCATTTT
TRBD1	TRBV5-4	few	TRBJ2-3	CASSPKTGVGDTQYF	TGTGCCAGCAGCCCTAAGACAGGGGTGGGAGATACGCAGTATTTT
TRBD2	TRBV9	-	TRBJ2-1	CASSVVGAGAYNEQFF	TGTGCCAGCAGCGTAGTAGGAGCGGGGGCATACAATGAGCAGTTCTTC
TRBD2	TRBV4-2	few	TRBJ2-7	CASSPFGLAGPEQYF	TGTGCCAGCAGCCCGTTCGGACTAGCGGGTCCCGAGCAGTACTTC
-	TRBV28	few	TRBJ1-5	CASSGGKPQHF	TGTGCCAGCAGTGGGGGTAAGCCCCAGCATTTT
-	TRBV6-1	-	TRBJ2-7	CASSVRAAPYEQYF	TGTGCCAGCAGTGTTCGGGCGGCTCCCTACGAGCAGTACTTC
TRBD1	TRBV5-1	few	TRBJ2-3	CASSLSSRTGVITSTDTQYF	TGCGCCAGCAGCTTGTCAAGCCGGACAGGGGTCATAACTAGCACAGATACGCAGTATTTT
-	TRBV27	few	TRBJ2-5	CASKRRDFQETQYF	TGTGCCAGCAAGCGCCGGGACTTCCAAGAGACCCAGTACTTC
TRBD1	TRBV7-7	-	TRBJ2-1	CASSFRQGDEQFF	TGTGCCAGCAGCTTCAGACAGGGGGATGAGCAGTTCTTC
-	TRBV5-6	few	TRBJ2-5	CASSFYRTWGQYF	TGTGCCAGCAGCTTCTATCGAACCTGGGGCCAGTACTTC
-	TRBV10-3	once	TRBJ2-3	CAISVLSVSSTDTQYF	TGTGCCATCAGTGTATTATCCGTCTCTAGCACAGATACGCAGTATTTT
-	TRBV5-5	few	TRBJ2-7	CASSLDARDYEQYF	TGTGCCAGCAGCCTAGACGCCCGGGATTACGAGCAGTACTTC
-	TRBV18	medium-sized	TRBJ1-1	CASSPTQRGSTEAFF	TGTGCCAGCTCACCGACCCAAAGGGGTAGCACTGAAGCTTTCTTT
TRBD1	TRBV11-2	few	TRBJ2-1	CASSLAGTVNEQFF	TGTGCCAGCAGCTTAGCCGGGACAGTCAATGAGCAGTTCTTC
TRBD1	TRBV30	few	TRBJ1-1	CASAKQGKGTEAFF	TGTGCCTCAGCGAAACAGGGGAAGGGGACTGAAGCTTTCTTT
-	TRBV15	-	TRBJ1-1	CATSWGPASYEAFF	TGTGCCACCAGCTGGGGGCCAGCTAGTTATGAAGCTTTCTTT